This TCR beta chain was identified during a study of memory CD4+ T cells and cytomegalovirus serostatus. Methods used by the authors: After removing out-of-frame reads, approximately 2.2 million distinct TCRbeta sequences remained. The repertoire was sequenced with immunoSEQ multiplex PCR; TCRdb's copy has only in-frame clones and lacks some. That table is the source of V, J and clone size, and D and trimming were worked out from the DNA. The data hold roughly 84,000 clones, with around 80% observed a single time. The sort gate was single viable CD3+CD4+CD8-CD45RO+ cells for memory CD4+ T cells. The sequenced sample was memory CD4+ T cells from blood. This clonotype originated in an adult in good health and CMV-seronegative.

The CDR3 sequence is CASSGTVGYNQPQHF. CDR3 coding DNA: TGTGCCAGCAGCGGGACTGTGGGCTACAATCAGCCCCAGCATTTT. The chain couples TRBV2 to TRBJ1-5, with a possible D match to TRBD1 (5 bases). The V gene's germline CDR1 is SNHLY and CDR2 FYNNEI. This CDR3 comprises 15 residues. V was pared by 6 bases and J by 3 bases, with 15 bases between.